This TCR beta chain was found in a study of cytomegalovirus exposure and HLA in healthy donors. The germline V gene has CDR1 LGHNA and CDR2 YSLEER. The CDR3 is made up of 14 amino acids. Trimming stripped 9 bases from V and 0 bases from J, with 12 bases between. PCR used 60 Vbeta primers and 13 Jbeta primers. In the study's own analysis: Unique TCR beta chains totaled roughly 81 million in a later count, with some 10 million of them shared. Sequencing used immunoSEQ multiplex PCR; TCRdb keeps in-frame clones, though not all of them. D and trimming come from the DNA, and the V and J calls and clone size come from that table. The sample carries 95,000 to 150,000 clones, about 74% recorded once.

Material: PBMCs. The V gene is TRBV4-3, the J gene TRBJ2-1, with D unresolved. This clonotype was obtained from a woman aged 45-65 years in good health and CMV-seropositive. As DNA, the CDR3 is TGCGCCAGTGCGAGAACGAGCTCCTACAATGAGCAGTTCTTC. As protein: CASARTSSYNEQFF.